The clone carrying this T cell receptor (beta chain) was seen more than once but under ten times. The target antigen is unknown. V lost 9 bases and J 9 bases, leaving 18 bases between the germline ends. Germline loops: CDR1 MNHEY, CDR2 SMNVEV (reference sequence). The CDR3 runs to 13 residues. The data were obtained in a study of T cells in Graves' hyperthyroidism and ophthalmopathy. Study at large: It was at initial diagnosis, before any treatment, that peripheral blood was collected. Study conclusions and caveats: Ophthalmopathy got predicted by the model a median approximately 6 months before its onset.

Amplified TCR beta CDR3 regions came from RNA transcripts. A first-round RT-PCR of the TCR CDR3 used the HTBI primer set. TCRdb re-called the multiplex PCR reads through MiXCR, storing one row per CDR3 protein. This repertoire shows around 580,000 distinct CDR3 sequences, 16% found once; its top ten account for under 20%. Sequenced sample: blood. The receptor comes from a woman between 18 and 30 years old with Graves' hyperthyroidism. The chain has TRBV27 and TRBJ2-1, with D unresolved. The CDR3 coding sequence is TGTGCCAGTCATCAACTCCGTTTCGGTGAGCAGTTCTTC. Translated, it gives CASHQLRFGEQFF.